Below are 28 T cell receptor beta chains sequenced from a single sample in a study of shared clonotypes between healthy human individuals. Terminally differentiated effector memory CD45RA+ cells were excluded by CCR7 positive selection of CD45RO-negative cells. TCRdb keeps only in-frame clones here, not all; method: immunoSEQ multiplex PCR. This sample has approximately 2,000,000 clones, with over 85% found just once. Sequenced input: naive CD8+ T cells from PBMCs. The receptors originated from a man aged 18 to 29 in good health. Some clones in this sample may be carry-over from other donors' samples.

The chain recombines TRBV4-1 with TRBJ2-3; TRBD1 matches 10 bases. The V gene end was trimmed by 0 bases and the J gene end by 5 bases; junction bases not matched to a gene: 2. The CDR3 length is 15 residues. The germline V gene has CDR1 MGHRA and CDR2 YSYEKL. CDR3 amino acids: CASSQEGQGRDTQYF. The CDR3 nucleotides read TGCGCCAGCAGCCAAGAGGGACAGGGGCGAGATACGCAGTATTTT.

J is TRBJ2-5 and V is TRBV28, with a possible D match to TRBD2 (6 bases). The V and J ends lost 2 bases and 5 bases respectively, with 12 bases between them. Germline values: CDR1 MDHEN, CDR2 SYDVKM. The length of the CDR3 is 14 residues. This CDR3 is CASSLRQEGETQYF. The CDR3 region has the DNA TGTGCCAGCAGTTTACGGCAGGAGGGGGAGACCCAGTACTTC.

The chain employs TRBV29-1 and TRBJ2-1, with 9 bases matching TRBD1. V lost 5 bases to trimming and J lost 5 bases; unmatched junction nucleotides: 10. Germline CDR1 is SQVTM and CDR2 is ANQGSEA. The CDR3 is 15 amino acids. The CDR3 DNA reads TGCAGCGTTAGAGTCCGGGACAGGGCCCACAATGAGCAGTTCTTC. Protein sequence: CSVRVRDRAHNEQFF.

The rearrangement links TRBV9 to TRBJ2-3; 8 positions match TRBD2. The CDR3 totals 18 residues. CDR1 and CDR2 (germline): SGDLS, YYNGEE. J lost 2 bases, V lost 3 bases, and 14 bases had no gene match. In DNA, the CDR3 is TGTGCCAGCAGCGGCATGCCGACACTAGCGGAGCACACAGATACGCAGTATTTT. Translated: CASSGMPTLAEHTDTQYF.

Here the CDR3 reads CASSPLIQPATDTQYF. CDR3 nucleotide sequence: TGTGCCAGCAGTCCTCTTATCCAGCCAGCCACAGATACGCAGTATTTT. The V and J genes are TRBV5-5 and TRBJ2-3; D is uncertain. This CDR3 region has 16 residues. Germline CDR1 SGHKS, CDR2 YYEKEE (reference sequence). Trimming cost V 5 bases and J 2 bases, with 18 bases left between them.

The CDR3: CASSSHDSGVSYEQYF. The CDR3 DNA reads as TGTGCCAGCAGCTCCCACGACTCGGGGGTTTCCTACGAGCAGTACTTC. V usage is TRBV9 and J usage is TRBJ2-7, with a tentative D call TRBD2 (6 bases). The germline V gene encodes CDR1 SGDLS and CDR2 YYNGEE. V was shortened by 4 bases and J by 1 base, with 18 bases between the two germline ends. The CDR3 spans 16 residues.

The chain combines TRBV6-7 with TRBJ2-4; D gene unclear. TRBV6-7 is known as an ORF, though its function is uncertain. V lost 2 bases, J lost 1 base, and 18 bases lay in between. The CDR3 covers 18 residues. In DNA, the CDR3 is TGTGCCAGCAGTTACCCTATCAGATTCGAAGAGGCCAAAAACATTCAGTACTTC. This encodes CASSYPIRFEEAKNIQYF.

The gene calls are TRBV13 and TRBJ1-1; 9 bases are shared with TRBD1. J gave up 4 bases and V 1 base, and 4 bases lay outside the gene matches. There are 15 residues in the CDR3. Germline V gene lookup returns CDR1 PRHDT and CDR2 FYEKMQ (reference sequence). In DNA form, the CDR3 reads TGTGCCAGCAGCTTAGCGGACAGGGGTACCACTGAAGCTTTCTTT. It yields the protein CASSLADRGTTEAFF.

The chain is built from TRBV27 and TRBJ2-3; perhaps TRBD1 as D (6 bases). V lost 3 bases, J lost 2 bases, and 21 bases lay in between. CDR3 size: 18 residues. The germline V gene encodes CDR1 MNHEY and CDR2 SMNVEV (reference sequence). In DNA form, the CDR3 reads TGTGCCAGCAGTTTCCGCCTTACCCGGGACAAGGTCACAGATACGCAGTATTTT. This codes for CASSFRLTRDKVTDTQYF.

The CDR3 nucleotides are TGTGCCAGCAGCGGGACAGGGACGGAAGGGACCACTGAAGCTTTCTTT. This encodes CASSGTGTEGTTEAFF. This chain uses TRBV11-2 with TRBJ1-1; 9 bases are shared with TRBD1. Looked up from germline, CDR1 is SGHAT and CDR2 is FQNNGV. The junction had 11 bases not matched to a gene; V was cut back by 5 bases and J by 4 bases. This CDR3 contains 16 residues.

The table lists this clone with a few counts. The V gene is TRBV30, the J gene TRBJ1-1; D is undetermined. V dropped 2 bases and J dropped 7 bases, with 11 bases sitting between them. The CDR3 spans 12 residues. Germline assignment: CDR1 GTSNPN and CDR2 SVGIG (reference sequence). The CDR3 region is CAWSHLGDEAFF. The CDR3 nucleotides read TGTGCCTGGAGTCATTTGGGAGATGAAGCTTTCTTT. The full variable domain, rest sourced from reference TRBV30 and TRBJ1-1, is SQTIHQWPATLVQPVGSPLSLECTVEGTSNPNLYWYRQAAGRGLQLLFYSVGIGQISSEVPQNLSASRPQDRQFILSSKKLLLSDSGFYLCAWSHLGDEAFFGQGTRLTVV.

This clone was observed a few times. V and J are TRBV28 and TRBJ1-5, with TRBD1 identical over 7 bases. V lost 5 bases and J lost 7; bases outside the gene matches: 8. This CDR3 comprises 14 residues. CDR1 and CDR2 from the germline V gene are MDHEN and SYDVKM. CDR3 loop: CASSPIYRGQPQHF. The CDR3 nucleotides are TGTGCCAGCAGTCCGATATACAGGGGACAGCCCCAGCATTTT.

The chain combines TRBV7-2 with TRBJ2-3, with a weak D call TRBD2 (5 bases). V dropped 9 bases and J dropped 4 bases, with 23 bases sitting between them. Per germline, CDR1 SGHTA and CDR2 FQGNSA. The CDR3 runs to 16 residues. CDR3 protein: CASIPNPGILADTQYF. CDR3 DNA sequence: TGTGCCAGTATCCCGAACCCGGGGATTCTAGCAGATACGCAGTATTTT.

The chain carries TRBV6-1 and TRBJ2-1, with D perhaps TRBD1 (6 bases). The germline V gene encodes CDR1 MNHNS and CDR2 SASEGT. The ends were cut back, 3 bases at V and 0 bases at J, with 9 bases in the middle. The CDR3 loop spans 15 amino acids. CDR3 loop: CASSDRGSSYNEQFF. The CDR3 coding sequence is TGTGCCAGCAGTGATAGGGGGAGCTCCTACAATGAGCAGTTCTTC.

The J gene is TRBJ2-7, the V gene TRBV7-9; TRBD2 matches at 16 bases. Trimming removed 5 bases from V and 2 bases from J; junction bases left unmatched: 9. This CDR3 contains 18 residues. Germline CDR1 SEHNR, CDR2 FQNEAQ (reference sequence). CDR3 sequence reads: CASSPGTSGREPTYEQYF. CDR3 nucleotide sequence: TGTGCCAGCAGCCCAGGGACTAGCGGGAGGGAACCCACCTACGAGCAGTACTTC.

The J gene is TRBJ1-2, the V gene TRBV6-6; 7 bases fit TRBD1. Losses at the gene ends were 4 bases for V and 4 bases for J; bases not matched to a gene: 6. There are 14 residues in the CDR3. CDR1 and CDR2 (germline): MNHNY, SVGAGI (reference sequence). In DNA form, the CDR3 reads TGTGCCAGCAGTTTCCAGGACAGGACCTATGGCTACACCTTC. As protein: CASSFQDRTYGYTF.

Written as DNA, the CDR3 is TGTGCCAGCAGCGCACAGGGACAAGAGACCCAGTACTTC. The encoded protein is CASSAQGQETQYF. The chain has TRBV9 and TRBJ2-5; the D gene is possibly TRBD1 (6 bases). The CDR3 totals 13 residues. V gave up 3 bases and J gave up 2 bases, with 8 bases separating them. Germline lookup yields CDR1 SGDLS and CDR2 YYNGEE.

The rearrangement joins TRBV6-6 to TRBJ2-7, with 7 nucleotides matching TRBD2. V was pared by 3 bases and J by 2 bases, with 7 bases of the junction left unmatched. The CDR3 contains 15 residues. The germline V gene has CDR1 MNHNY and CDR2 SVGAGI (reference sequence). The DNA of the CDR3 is TGTGCCAGCAGTTATAGCCGGGAGGTCCCCTACGAGCAGTACTTC. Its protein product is CASSYSREVPYEQYF.

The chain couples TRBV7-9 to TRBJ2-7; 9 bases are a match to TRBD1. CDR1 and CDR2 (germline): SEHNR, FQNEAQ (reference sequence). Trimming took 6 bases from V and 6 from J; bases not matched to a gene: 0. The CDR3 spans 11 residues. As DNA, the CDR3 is TGTGCCAGCAGGACAGGGGGCGAGCAGTACTTC. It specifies CASRTGGEQYF.

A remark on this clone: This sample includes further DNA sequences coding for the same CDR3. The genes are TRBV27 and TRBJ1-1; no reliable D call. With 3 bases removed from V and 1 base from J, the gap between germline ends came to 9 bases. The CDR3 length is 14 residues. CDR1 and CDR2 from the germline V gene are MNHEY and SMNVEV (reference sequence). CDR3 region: CASSFGSSNTEAFF. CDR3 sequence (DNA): TGTGCCAGCAGTTTCGGATCCTCGAACACTGAAGCTTTCTTT.

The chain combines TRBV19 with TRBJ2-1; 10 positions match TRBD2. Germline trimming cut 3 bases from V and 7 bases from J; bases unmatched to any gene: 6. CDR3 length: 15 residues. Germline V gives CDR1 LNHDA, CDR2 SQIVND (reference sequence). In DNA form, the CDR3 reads TGTGCCAGTAGTATCGCTAGCGGGAGCTGGAATGAGCAGTTCTTC. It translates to CASSIASGSWNEQFF.

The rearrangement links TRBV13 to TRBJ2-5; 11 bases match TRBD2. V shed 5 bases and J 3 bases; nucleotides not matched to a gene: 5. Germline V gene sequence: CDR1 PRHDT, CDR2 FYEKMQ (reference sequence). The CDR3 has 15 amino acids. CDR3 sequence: CASSPQLAGEETQYF. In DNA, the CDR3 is TGTGCCAGCAGCCCCCAACTAGCGGGGGAAGAGACCCAGTACTTC.

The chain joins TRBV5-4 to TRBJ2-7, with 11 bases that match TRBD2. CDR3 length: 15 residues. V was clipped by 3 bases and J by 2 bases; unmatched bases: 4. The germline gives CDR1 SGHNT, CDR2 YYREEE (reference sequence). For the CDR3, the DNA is TGTGCCAGCAGCTCACTAGCGGGAGAGCCCTACGAGCAGTACTTC. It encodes CASSSLAGEPYEQYF.

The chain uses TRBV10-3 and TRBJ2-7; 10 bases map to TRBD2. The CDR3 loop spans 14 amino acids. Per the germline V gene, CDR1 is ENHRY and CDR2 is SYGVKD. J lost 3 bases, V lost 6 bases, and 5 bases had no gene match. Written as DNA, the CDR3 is TGTGCCATCAGGCCGGGACTAGCGAACTACGAGCAGTACTTC. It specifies CAIRPGLANYEQYF.

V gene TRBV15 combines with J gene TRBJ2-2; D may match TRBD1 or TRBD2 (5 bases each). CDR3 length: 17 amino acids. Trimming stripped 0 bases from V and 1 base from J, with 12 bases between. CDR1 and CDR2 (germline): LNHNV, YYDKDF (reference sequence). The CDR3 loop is CATSREGWGMNTGELFF. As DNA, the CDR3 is TGTGCCACCAGCAGAGAGGGATGGGGGATGAACACCGGGGAGCTGTTTTTT.

This CDR3 is CASSPGWTANTEAFF. The CDR3 DNA reads as TGTGCCAGTAGCCCGGGGTGGACAGCCAACACTGAAGCTTTCTTT. This chain connects TRBV19 to TRBJ1-1; perhaps TRBD1 as D (6 bases). The CDR3 runs 15 residues. Per the germline V gene, CDR1 is LNHDA and CDR2 is SQIVND (reference sequence). V dropped 6 bases and J dropped 2 bases, with 16 bases sitting between them.

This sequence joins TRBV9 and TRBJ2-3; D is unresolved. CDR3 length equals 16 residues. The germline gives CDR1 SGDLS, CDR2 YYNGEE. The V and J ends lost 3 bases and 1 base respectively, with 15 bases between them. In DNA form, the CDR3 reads TGTGCCAGCAGCGCATCGCGCGCAATCGGCACAGATACGCAGTATTTT. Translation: CASSASRAIGTDTQYF.

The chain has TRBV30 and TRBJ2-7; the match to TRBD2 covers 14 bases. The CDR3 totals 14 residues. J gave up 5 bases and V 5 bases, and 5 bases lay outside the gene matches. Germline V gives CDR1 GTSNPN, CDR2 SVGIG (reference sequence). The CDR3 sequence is CAWVGLAGVHEQYF. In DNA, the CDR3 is TGTGCCTGGGTGGGACTAGCGGGAGTGCACGAGCAGTACTTC.